This TCR beta chain was observed in a study of T cells in Graves' hyperthyroidism and ophthalmopathy. CDR3 length: 12 residues. Trimming left V 6 bases short and J 4 bases short, with 9 bases between. Amplification of TCR beta CDR3 regions was performed using RNA transcripts as template. TCR CDR3 underwent first-round RT-PCR with the HTBI primer set. In TCRdb, the multiplex PCR reads were re-called with MiXCR into one record per CDR3 protein. There are more than 150,000 distinct CDR3 sequences in the sample; more than 15% occur only once, and about 29% lies in the top ten. The sequenced sample consisted of blood. J is TRBJ1-1 and V is TRBV12-3 or TRBV12-4; unclear D gene. This sequence originates from a woman aged 50 to 65 with Graves' hyperthyroidism. As DNA, the CDR3 is TGTGCCAGCAGCCGCGAGAGCACTGAAGCTTTCTTT. This sequence encodes CASSRESTEAFF.